Presented here are 9 T cell receptor beta chains from one specimen sequenced in a study of blood T cells in healthy people across ages. A second PCR, run for roughly 6 to 11 cycles, used a sample-barcoded 5' primer plus a J-beta primer mix. TCRdb passed the 5' RACE reads through MiXCR, listing each CDR3 protein once. The table records roughly 560,000 distinct CDR3 sequences, around 24% of them present only once. The sample was also linked to a second study, of T cells of mothers and their children.

The sample comprised blood. The origin of the receptors is a boy aged 5-17 years in good health.

This clonotype came up once. This chain uses TRBV27 with TRBJ2-3, with D tentatively TRBD1 or TRBD2 (6 bases each). Trimming cost V 0 bases and J 6 bases, with 13 bases left between them. Looked up from germline, CDR1 is MNHEY and CDR2 is SMNVEV (reference sequence). The CDR3 is made up of 15 amino acids. CDR3 sequence (DNA): TGTGCCAGCAGTTTATCGTGGGGGGCAGGGGATACGCAGTATTTT. Translating it yields CASSLSWGAGDTQYF.

The chain is built from TRBV7-9 and TRBJ2-3; 8 bases are shared with TRBD1. Germline CDR1 SEHNR, CDR2 FQNEAQ (reference sequence). The J segment lost 0 bases and the V segment lost 4 bases, leaving 6 bases of the junction unmatched. The CDR3 loop spans 16 amino acids. The CDR3 region has the DNA TGTGCCAGCAGCTCCTTCCGGGACAGGAGCACAGATACGCAGTATTTT. Protein sequence: CASSSFRDRSTDTQYF.

This clonotype occurred many times. The chain has TRBV4-3 and TRBJ2-7; 9 bases map to TRBD2. V dropped 1 base and J dropped 4; count of bases not matched to a gene: 5. Germline CDR1 and CDR2: LGHNA and YSLEER. This CDR3 has 15 amino acids. The CDR3 DNA reads TGCGCCAGCAGCCAAGTAGCAGCGGGAGGTTACGAGCAGTACTTC. Encoded protein: CASSQVAAGGYEQYF.

The chain has TRBV4-1 and TRBJ2-7; D tentatively reads TRBD1 or TRBD2 (5 bases each). The V and J ends lost 1 base and 2 bases respectively, with 18 bases between them. Germline assignment: CDR1 MGHRA and CDR2 YSYEKL. This CDR3 spans 17 amino acids. CDR3 DNA sequence: TGCGCCAGCAGCCAAGCCACCTTACGGGACGCAGCCTACGAGCAGTACTTC. This translates into CASSQATLRDAAYEQYF.

This clonotype was found a few times. This chain joins TRBV27 and TRBJ2-7; D might be TRBD2 (7 bases). Germline V gene data show CDR1 as MNHEY and CDR2 as SMNVEV (reference sequence). Trimming stripped 7 bases from V and 4 bases from J, with 11 bases between. This CDR3 has 12 residues. CDR3 nucleotides: TGTGCCAGCATGCGGGGGCCGTACGAGCAGTACTTC. Protein product: CASMRGPYEQYF.

The rearrangement links TRBV18 to TRBJ1-4; D is possibly TRBD1 (5 bases). CDR3 length: 15 amino acids. Germline CDR1 KGHSH, CDR2 LQKENI. Trimming stripped 2 bases from V and 7 bases from J, with 14 bases between. DNA for the CDR3: TGTGCCAGCTCACCAATCAGGGAGAGTGGTGAAAAACTGTTTTTT. Translating gives CASSPIRESGEKLFF. The full variable domain, with the rest looked up from reference TRBV18 and TRBJ1-4, is NAGVMQNPRHLVRRRGQEARLRCSPMKGHSHVYWYRQLPEEGLKFMVYLQKENIIDESGMPKERFSAEFPKEGPSILRIQQVVRGDSAAYFCASSPIRESGEKLFFGSGTQLSVL.

The chain carries TRBV7-2 and TRBJ2-7; 9 bases fit TRBD1. J gave up 2 bases and V 5 bases, and 4 bases lay outside the gene matches. This CDR3 has 14 residues. In germline, CDR1 is SGHTA, CDR2 FQGNSA. The CDR3 nucleotides read TGTGCCAGCAGCCATGGGACAGGGCCCTACGAGCAGTACTTC. It yields the protein CASSHGTGPYEQYF.

The chain joins TRBV20-1 to TRBJ2-2, with TRBD2 matching 8 bases. The CDR3 has 13 amino acids. The trim removed 7 bases at V and 3 bases at J, leaving 4 bases unmatched. Germline V gives CDR1 DFQATT, CDR2 SNEGSKA (reference sequence). CDR3 in DNA: TGCAGTGGAAGAGCGGGGGACACCGGGGAGCTGTTTTTT. This sequence encodes CSGRAGDTGELFF.

The chain is built from TRBV11-3 and TRBJ2-5, with D possibly TRBD1 on 6 matching bases. The V end lost 5 bases, the J end lost 5 bases, and 12 bases lay between the germline ends. CDR1 is SGHNT, CDR2 YENEEA, per germline. The CDR3 loop spans 13 amino acids. The CDR3 nucleotides are TGTGCCAGCAGCGATGGACAGTTTGAGACCCAGTACTTC. Translating it yields CASSDGQFETQYF.